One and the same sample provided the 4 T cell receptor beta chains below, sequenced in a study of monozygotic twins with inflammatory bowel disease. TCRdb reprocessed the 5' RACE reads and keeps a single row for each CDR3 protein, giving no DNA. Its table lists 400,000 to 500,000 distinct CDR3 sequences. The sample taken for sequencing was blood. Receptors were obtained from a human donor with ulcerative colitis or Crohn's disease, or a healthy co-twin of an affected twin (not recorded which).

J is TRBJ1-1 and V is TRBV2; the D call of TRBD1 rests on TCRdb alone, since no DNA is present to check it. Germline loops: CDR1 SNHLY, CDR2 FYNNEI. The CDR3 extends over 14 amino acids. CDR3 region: CAHRKGPGNTEAFF.

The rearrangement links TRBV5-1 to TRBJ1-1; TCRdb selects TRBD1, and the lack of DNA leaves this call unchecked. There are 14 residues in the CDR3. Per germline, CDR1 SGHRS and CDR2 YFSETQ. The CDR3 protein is CASSSRTVNTEAFF. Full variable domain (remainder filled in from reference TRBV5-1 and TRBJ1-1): KAGVTQTPRYLIKTRGQQVTLSCSPISGHRSVSWYQQTPGQGLQFLFEYFSETQRNKGNFPGRFSGRQFSNSRSEMNVSTLELGDSALYLCASSSRTVNTEAFFGQGTRLTVV.

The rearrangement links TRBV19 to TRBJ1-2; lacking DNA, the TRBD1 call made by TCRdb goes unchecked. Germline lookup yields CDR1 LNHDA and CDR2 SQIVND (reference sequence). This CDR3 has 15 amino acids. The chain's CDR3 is CASGGRIRTNYGYTF.

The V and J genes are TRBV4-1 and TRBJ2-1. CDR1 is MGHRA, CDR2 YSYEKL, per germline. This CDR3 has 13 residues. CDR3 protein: CASSEMDHKEQFF.